The present T cell receptor beta chain was sequenced within a study of shared clonotypes between healthy human individuals. The CDR3 is 13 amino acids. Germline CDR1 and CDR2: LNHNV and YYDKDF (reference sequence). V was trimmed by 3 bases and J by 10 bases, leaving 13 bases between them. Sequencing was performed with immunoSEQ multiplex PCR; in TCRdb, only in-frame clones are kept and a portion is missing. This sample has 2 million to 2.5 million clones, with 92% found just once. The sequence came from a man aged 18 to 35 in good health. Some clones in this sample may be carry-over from other donors' samples. This chain joins TRBV15 and TRBJ1-5; no definite D call. Input material: naive CD4+ T cells from PBMCs. Sample subset: CD45RA+ positively selected. CDR3: CATSRGVLGPQHF. CDR3 DNA sequence: TGTGCCACCAGCAGGGGCGTTCTTGGTCCCCAGCATTTT.